This T cell receptor beta chain originates from a study of blood T cell repertoires in COVID-19. This clone has a single count. The germline V gene encodes CDR1 LGHNA and CDR2 YSLEER. V dropped 0 bases and J dropped 4; count of bases not matched to a gene: 13. The CDR3 runs 20 residues. Generated by immunoSEQ multiplex PCR, the TCRdb table keeps only in-frame clones and is missing some. The repertoire holds about 150,000 clones, with roughly 90% as singletons. Sequencing input: PBMCs or T cells enriched from blood (not recorded which). This sequence originates from a man aged 45 to 65 who had recovered from COVID-19. This chain uses TRBV4-3 with TRBJ2-2, with 11 positions matching TRBD2. CDR3 loop: CASSQDPSGRLRGGTGELFF. CDR3 nucleotide sequence: TGCGCCAGCAGCCAAGACCCTAGCGGGAGGCTGCGGGGGGGCACCGGGGAGCTGTTTTTT.